The text below deals with one TCR beta chain. These data belong to a study of early T cells in non-severe SARS-CoV-2 infection. The ends lost 6 bases at V and 1 base at J; junction bases unmatched: 0. Germline V lookup: CDR1 MDHEN, CDR2 SYDVKM. This CDR3 spans 14 amino acids. TCRdb independently ran MiXCR on the 5' RACE reads; one entry per CDR3 protein. The sample records roughly 55,000 distinct CDR3 sequences, about 15% being singletons. The sequence was obtained from an adult who was a healthcare worker with PCR-confirmed SARS-CoV-2 infection or an uninfected control (not recorded which). The chain links TRBV28 to TRBJ2-3; TRBD2 matches 11 bases. The starting material was whole blood, obtained at baseline. The CDR3 spells CASRLAGGTDTQYF. CDR3 in DNA: TGTGCCAGCAGACTAGCGGGGGGCACAGATACGCAGTATTTT.